A selection of T cell receptor beta chains follows, all from one sample in a study of cytomegalovirus exposure and HLA in healthy donors. Data came from immunoSEQ multiplex PCR; TCRdb stores just in-frame clones and leaves some out. The table records under 200,000 clones, 60% to 80% of them present only once. The sample was PBMCs. Receptors originate from a man aged 40-49 years in good health and CMV-seronegative. CDR3s leave out the opening cysteine and the closing phenylalanine or tryptophan.

TRBV7-8 ASITTSGGPYEQY
TRBV11-2 ASSFGDSHWDEQF
TRBV29-1 SVKVSGGGNQPQH
TRBV19 ASSLENPLSGANVLT
TRBV10-3 ASRVAGETYNEQF
TRBV5-6 ASKQAGDYNEQF
TRBV9 ASSVVGTSEQY
TRBV5-8 ASSLAGGHEQY
TRBV7-9 ASSLIENTGELF
TRBV29-1 SGRDSTYEQY
TRBV2 ASSGLMRESGELF
TRBV6-5 ASSPGTASYEQY
TRBV28 ASSFSSGLENQPQH
TRBV11-3 ASSLEGGARNEQF
TRBV5-6 ASSLEQGSYT
TRBV4-2 ASSQEGQLGEAF
TRBV27 ASSVGTEYGYT
TRBV28 ASRRRQGGDTGELF
TRBV6-1 ASSDRGGTDTQY
TRBV2 ASSIGRQSSGNTIY
TRBV7-9 SSSQGQGRVHEQY
TRBV30 AWGTGTSYEQY
TRBV10-3 AISGPGDTESYEQY
TRBV5-8 ASSLAGGTYEQY
TRBV7-2 ASSYVRGLNTEAF
TRBV4-3 ASSQETGGITYEQY
TRBV6-1 ASSERGTTGELF
TRBV4-1 ASSQDRGGGPGEQY
TRBV2 ASSDLDRGDGNTIY
TRBV6-5 ASTPHGGTYYEQY
TRBV6-5 ASSYEQGAQETQY
TRBV6-4 ASRQANTGELF
TRBV4-2 ASSQEGPGTAGNTIY
TRBV2 ASSDWGRSHEQY
TRBV18 ASSPIANEQF
TRBV19 ASSPGTGAYEQY
TRBV19 ASSIWGESNQPQH
TRBV18 ASSPEGTTGRSYEQY
TRBV6-5 ASKTGGRMNTEAF
TRBV7-9 ASREADEKLF
TRBV9 ASSVGALGGGDSSTDTQY
TRBV25-1 ASSEYELGADTQY
TRBV6-5 ASSYVAEVETQY
TRBV29-1 SVDVASRPY
TRBV18 ASSPGTSDTGELF
TRBV29-1 SVGLAGETQY
TRBV19 ASSTRDWDSYEQY
TRBV27 ASSSPARSPHNGYT
TRBV28 ASIQRDTEAF
TRBV6-6 ASRPLTGGTEAF
TRBV21-1 ASSKGCTVRGTGASMGSYEQY
TRBV30 AWPRGTEAF